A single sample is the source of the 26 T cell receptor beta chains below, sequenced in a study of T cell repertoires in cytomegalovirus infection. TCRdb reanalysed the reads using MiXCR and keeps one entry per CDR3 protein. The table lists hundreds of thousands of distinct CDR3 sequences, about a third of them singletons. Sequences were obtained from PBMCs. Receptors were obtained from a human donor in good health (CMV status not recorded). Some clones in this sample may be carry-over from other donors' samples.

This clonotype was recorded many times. The CDR3 here is CASSLDPGGSNSPLHF. The CDR3 DNA reads as TGTGCCAGCAGCTTGGATCCGGGGGGGTCAAATTCACCCCTCCACTTT. The chain has TRBV5-6 and TRBJ1-6, with D possibly being TRBD1 (5 bases). The ends were cut back, 0 bases at V and 7 bases at J, with 14 bases in the middle. The CDR3 totals 16 residues. Germline lookup yields CDR1 SGHDT and CDR2 YYEEEE.

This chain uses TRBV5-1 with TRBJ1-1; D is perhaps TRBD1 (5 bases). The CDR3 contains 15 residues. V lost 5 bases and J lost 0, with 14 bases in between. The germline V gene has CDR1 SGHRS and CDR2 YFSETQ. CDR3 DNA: TGCGCCAGCAGTTACCGACAGTCACTGAACACTGAAGCTTTCTTT. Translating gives CASSYRQSLNTEAFF.

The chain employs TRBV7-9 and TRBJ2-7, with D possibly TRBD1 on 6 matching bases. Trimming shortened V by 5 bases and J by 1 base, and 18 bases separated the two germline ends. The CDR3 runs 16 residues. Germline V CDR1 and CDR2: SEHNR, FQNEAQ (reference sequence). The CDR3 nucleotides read TGTGCCAGCAGCCCGGATGCAGGGGCCCCTTCCTACGAGCAGTACTTC. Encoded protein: CASSPDAGAPSYEQYF.

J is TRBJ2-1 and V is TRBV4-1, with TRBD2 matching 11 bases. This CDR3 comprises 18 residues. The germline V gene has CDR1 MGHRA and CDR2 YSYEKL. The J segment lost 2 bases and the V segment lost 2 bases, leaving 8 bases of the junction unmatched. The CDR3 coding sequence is TGCGCCAGCAGCCAAAGCACCTCGGGACTAGCGGCCTACAATGAGCAGTTCTTC. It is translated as CASSQSTSGLAAYNEQFF.

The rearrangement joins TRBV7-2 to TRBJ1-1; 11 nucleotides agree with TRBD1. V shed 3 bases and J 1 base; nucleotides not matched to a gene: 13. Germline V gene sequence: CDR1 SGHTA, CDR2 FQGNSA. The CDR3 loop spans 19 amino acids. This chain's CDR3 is CASSFIGVGQGAPNTEAFF. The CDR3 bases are TGTGCCAGCAGCTTTATCGGGGTCGGACAGGGGGCACCGAACACTGAAGCTTTCTTT.

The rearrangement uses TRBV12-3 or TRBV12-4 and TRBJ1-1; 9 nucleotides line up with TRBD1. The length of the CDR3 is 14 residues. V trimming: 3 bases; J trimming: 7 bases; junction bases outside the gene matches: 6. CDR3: CASSFPGTGFEAFF. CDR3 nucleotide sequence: TGTGCCAGCAGTTTTCCCGGGACAGGGTTTGAAGCTTTCTTT.

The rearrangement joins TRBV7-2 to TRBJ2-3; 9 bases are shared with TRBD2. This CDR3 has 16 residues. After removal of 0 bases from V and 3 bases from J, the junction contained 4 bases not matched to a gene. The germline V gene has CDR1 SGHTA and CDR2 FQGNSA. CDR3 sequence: CASSLARGGATDTQYF. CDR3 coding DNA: TGTGCCAGCAGCTTAGCGCGGGGGGGCGCAACAGATACGCAGTATTTT.

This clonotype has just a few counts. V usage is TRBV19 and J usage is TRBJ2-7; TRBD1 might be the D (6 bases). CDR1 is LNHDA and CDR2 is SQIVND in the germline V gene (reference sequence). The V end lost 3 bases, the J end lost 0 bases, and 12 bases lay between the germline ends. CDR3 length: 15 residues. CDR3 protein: CASSITGKSSYEQYF. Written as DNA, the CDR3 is TGTGCCAGTAGTATCACAGGGAAAAGCTCCTACGAGCAGTACTTC.

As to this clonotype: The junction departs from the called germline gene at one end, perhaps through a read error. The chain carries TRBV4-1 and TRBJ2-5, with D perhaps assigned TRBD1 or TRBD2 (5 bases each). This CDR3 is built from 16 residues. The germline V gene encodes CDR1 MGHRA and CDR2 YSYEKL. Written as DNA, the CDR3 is TGCGCCAGCAGCCAGCCCGGGACGCGAAGGCGAGAGCCCCAGTACTTC. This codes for CASSQPGTRRREPQYF.

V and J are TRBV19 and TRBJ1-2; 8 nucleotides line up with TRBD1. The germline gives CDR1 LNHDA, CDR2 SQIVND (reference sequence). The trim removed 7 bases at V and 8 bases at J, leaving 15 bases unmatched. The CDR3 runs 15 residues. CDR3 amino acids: CASNQDPGGVRGYTF. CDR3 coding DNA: TGTGCCAGTAATCAAGACCCAGGGGGCGTAAGGGGCTACACCTTC.

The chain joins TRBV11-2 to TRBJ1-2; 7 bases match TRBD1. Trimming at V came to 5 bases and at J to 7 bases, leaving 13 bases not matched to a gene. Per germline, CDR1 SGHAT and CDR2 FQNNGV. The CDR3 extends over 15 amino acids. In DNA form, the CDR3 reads TGTGCCAGCAGCCAACTGACAGGGTTGACGATTGGCTACACCTTC. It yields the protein CASSQLTGLTIGYTF.

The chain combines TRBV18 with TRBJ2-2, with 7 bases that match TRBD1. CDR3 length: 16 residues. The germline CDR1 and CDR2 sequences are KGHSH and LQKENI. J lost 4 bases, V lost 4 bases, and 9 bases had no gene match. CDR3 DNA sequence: TGTGCCAGCTCACTACGACAGGGCGGTGGCACCGGGGAGCTGTTTTTT. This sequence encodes CASSLRQGGGTGELFF.

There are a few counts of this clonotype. The CDR3 region has the DNA TGTGCCAGCAGTGAAAAGAAAGATACGCAGTATTTT. This encodes CASSEKKDTQYF. This rearrangement joins TRBV6-1 to TRBJ2-3; D is unresolved. The CDR3 contains 12 residues. V lost 2 bases, J lost 5 bases, and 5 bases lay in between. Looked up from germline, CDR1 is MNHNS and CDR2 is SASEGT.

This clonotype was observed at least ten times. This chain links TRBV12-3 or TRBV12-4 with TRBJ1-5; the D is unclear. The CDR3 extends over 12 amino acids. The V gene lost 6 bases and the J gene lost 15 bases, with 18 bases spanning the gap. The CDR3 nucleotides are TGTGCCAGCAGCCGTCCAGCCGGAGGGAGGCATTTT. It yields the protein CASSRPAGGRHF.

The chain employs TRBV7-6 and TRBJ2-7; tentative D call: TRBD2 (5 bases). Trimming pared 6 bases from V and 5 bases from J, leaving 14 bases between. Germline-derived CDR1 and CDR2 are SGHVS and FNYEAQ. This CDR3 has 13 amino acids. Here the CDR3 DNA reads TGTGCCAGCAGTAAAAATAAGGAGGACGAGCAGTACTTC. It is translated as CASSKNKEDEQYF.

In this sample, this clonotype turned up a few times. CDR3: CASSSTWGLSNTGELFF. DNA for the CDR3: TGTGCCAGCAGTTCGACCTGGGGGCTTTCGAACACCGGGGAGCTGTTTTTT. The V gene is TRBV12-3 or TRBV12-4, the J gene TRBJ2-2; possible D gene TRBD1, 6 bases. The CDR3 sequence is 17 residues long. V lost 4 bases and J lost 0, with 15 bases in between.

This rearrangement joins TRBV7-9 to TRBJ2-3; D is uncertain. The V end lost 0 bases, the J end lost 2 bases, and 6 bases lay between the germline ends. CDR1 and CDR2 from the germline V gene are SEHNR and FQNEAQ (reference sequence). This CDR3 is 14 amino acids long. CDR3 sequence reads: CASSLAVDTDTQYF. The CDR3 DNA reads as TGTGCCAGCAGCTTAGCGGTAGACACAGATACGCAGTATTTT.

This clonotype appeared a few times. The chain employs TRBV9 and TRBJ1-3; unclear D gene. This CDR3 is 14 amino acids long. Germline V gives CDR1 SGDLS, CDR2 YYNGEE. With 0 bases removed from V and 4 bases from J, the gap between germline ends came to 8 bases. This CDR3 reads CASSVEYYGNTIYF. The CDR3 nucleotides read TGTGCCAGCAGCGTAGAGTATTACGGAAACACCATATATTTT.

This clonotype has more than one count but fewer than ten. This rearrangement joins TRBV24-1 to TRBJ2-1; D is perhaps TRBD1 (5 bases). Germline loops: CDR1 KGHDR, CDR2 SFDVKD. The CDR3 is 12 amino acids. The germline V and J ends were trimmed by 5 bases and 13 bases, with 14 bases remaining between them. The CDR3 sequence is CATSVRGFGQFF. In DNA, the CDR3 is TGTGCCACCAGTGTTAGGGGCTTTGGACAGTTCTTC.

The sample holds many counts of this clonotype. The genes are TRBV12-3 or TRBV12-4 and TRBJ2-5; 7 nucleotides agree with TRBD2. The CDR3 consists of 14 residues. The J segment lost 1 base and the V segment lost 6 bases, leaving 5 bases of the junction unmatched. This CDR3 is CASSFSSGQETQYF. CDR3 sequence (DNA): TGTGCCAGCAGCTTCTCTAGCGGCCAAGAGACCCAGTACTTC.

The CDR3 sequence: CASSKDSLNEQFF. CDR3 bases: TGTGCCAGCAGCAAGGACTCGCTCAATGAGCAGTTCTTC. The chain has TRBV4-2 and TRBJ2-1, with D maybe TRBD2 (5 bases). Deletions cut 5 bases from V and 6 bases from J, with 11 bases between. The germline gives CDR1 LGHNA, CDR2 YNFKEQ. The CDR3 totals 13 residues.

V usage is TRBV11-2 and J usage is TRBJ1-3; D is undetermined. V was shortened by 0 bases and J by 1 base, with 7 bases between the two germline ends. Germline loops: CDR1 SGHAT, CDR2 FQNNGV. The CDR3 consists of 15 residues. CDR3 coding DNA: TGTGCCAGCAGCTTAGACCAGCTATCTGGAAACACCATATATTTT. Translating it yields CASSLDQLSGNTIYF.

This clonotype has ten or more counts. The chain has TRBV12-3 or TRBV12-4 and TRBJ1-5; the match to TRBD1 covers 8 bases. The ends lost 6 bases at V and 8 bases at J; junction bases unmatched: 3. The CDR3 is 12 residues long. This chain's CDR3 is CASSLDREPQHF. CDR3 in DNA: TGTGCCAGCAGCTTGGACAGGGAGCCCCAGCATTTT.

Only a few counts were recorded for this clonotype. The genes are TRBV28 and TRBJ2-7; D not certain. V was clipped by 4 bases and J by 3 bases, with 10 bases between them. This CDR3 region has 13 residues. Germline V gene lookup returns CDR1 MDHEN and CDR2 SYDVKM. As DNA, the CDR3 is TGTGCCAGCAGTTCTGACGGCCACTACGAGCAGTACTTC. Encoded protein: CASSSDGHYEQYF.

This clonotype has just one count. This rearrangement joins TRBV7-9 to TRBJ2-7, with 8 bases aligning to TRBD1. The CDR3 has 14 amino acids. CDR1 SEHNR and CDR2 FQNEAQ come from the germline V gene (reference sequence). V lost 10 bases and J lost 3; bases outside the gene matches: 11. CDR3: CANGQGDRCYEQYF. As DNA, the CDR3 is TGTGCCAACGGCCAGGGGGACAGGTGCTACGAGCAGTACTTC. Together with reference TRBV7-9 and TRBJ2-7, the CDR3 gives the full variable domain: DTGVSQNPRHKITKRGQNVTFRCDPISEHNRLYWYRQTLGQGPEFLTYFQNEAQLEKSRLLSDRFSAERPKGSFSTLEIQRTEQGDSAMYLCANGQGDRCYEQYFGPGTRLTVT.

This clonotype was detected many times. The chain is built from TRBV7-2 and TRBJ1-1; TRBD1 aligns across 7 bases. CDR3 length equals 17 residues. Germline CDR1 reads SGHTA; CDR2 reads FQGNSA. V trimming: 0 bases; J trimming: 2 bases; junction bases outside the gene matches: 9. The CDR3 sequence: CASSLAPGQRFNTEAFF. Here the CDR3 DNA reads TGTGCCAGCAGCTTAGCCCCGGGACAGCGCTTTAACACTGAAGCTTTCTTT. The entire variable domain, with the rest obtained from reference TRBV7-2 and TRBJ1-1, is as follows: GAGVSQSPSNKVTEKGKDVELRCDPISGHTALYWYRQSLGQGLEFLIYFQGNSAPDKSGLPSDRFSAERTGGSVSTLTIQRTQQEDSAVYLCASSLAPGQRFNTEAFFGQGTRLTVV.